The rows below give T cell receptor beta chains drawn from one sample of a study of blood T cells in healthy people across ages. TCRdb re-analysed the 5' RACE reads in MiXCR, keeping a single row per CDR3 protein. The table lists around 1,800,000 distinct CDR3 sequences, approximately 39% of them singletons. The sample was blood. The receptor set was obtained from a human donor in good health. Each CDR3 is given with its conserved first and last residue. D genes are given only for firm matches. Rows give clone size only sometimes, using once, few, many, or a class for an expanded clone.

clone size,V gene,D gene,J gene,CDR3 DNA,CDR3 protein
few,TRBV7-2,.,TRBJ2-1,TGTGCCAGCAGCCCCCAGGGGGGGCGTAATAATGAGCAGTTCTTC,CASSPQGGRNNEQFF
few,TRBV29-1,.,TRBJ2-7,TGCAGCGTTGGGGGAAGGAACTACGAGCAGTACTTC,CSVGGRNYEQYF
.,TRBV29-1,TRBD1,TRBJ2-5,TGCAGCGCAGTGGGACAGGGTACGAAGGAGACCCAGTACTTC,CSAVGQGTKETQYF
.,TRBV10-3,.,TRBJ2-5,TGTGCCATCAGTCAGGTTGGAGAGACCCAGTACTTC,CAISQVGETQYF
.,TRBV15,TRBD2,TRBJ2-1,TGTGCCACCAGCGATCGGACTAGCGGTTACTACAATGAGCAGTTCTTC,CATSDRTSGYYNEQFF
.,TRBV5-1,.,TRBJ2-7,TGCGCCAGCAGCTTGGAAAACGGGGAGCAGTACTTC,CASSLENGEQYF
.,TRBV3-1,.,TRBJ1-6,TGTGCCAGCAGCCAAGGACCTAGTAGCTCCTATAATTCACCCCTCCACTTT,CASSQGPSSSYNSPLHF
.,TRBV29-1,.,TRBJ2-3,TGCAGCGTTGATTCCGAATCTAGCACAGATACGCAGTATTTT,CSVDSESSTDTQYF
.,TRBV9,.,TRBJ2-5,TGTGCCAGCAGCAACCCCGACAGTGATTGGAAAGAGACCCAGTACTTC,CASSNPDSDWKETQYF
.,TRBV9,TRBD1,TRBJ1-5,TGTGCCAGCAGCGGGGGACAGGAGATTGGCGATCAGCCCCAGCATTTT,CASSGGQEIGDQPQHF
few,TRBV7-3,.,TRBJ2-1,TGTGCCAGCAGCTTTGGGGGGCCCAACAATGAGCAGTTCTTC,CASSFGGPNNEQFF
.,TRBV10-2,.,TRBJ2-5,TGCGCCAGCAGTGAGTCGTTCTCCGCCCGGGGCTGGCACCAAGAGACCCAGTACTTC,CASSESFSARGWHQETQYF
few,TRBV12-3/TRBV12-4,TRBD1,TRBJ2-5,TGTGCCAGCAGTTCCTCCGGGACAGGGCCTGGGGAGACCCAGTACTTC,CASSSSGTGPGETQYF
few,TRBV12-3/TRBV12-4,TRBD1,TRBJ1-2,TGTGCCAGCAGTTTAAGGTTTGGAGGGGGCGCTTTGCGTGGCTACACCTTC,CASSLRFGGGALRGYTF
.,TRBV25-1,.,TRBJ2-5,TGTGCCAGCAGGACTCAGGGGAGAGAGACCCAGTACTTC,CASRTQGRETQYF
.,TRBV5-1,.,TRBJ2-1,TGCGCCAGCAGTCGTTCCCGTAACAATGAGCAGTTCTTC,CASSRSRNNEQFF
.,TRBV6-2/TRBV6-3,.,TRBJ2-1,TGTGCCAGCTCGGGGTCTAGCTTCTACAATGAGCAGTTCTTC,CASSGSSFYNEQFF
few,TRBV7-8,.,TRBJ2-3,TGTGCCAGCAGCATTTGGACAGATCCTAGCACAGATACGCAGTATTTT,CASSIWTDPSTDTQYF
.,TRBV20-1,.,TRBJ1-4,TGCAGTGCTAGAGAGTCGGGGGACTCAACTAATGAAAAACTGTTTTTT,CSARESGDSTNEKLFF
few,TRBV27,.,TRBJ2-7,TGTGCCAGCAGTTTATTAGGGTCAAGTGACGAGCAGTACTTC,CASSLLGSSDEQYF
.,TRBV6-5,TRBD1,TRBJ2-1,TGTGCCAGCACACTTCTGGGACAGGGGTGGAATGAGCAGTTCTTC,CASTLLGQGWNEQFF
.,TRBV12-3/TRBV12-4,.,TRBJ2-1,TGTGCCAGCAGTTCTAGCGCAGACTTCGTAAGGGTCTATGAGCAGTTCTTC,CASSSSADFVRVYEQFF
.,TRBV7-2,.,TRBJ1-2,TGTGCCAGCAGCCCCTGGGGGTCGGGCGGCTACACCTTC,CASSPWGSGGYTF
.,TRBV7-3,TRBD1,TRBJ1-1,TGTGCCAGCAGCTTAACGACAGGGGGAAGGACTGAAGCTTTCTTT,CASSLTTGGRTEAFF
.,TRBV6-6,.,TRBJ1-1,TGTGCCAGCAGTGAGGGGGGCCCTGAAGCTTTCTTT,CASSEGGPEAFF
.,TRBV4-1,.,TRBJ1-2,TGCGCCAGCAGCCAATCGGTTACGGGAGGAGATGGCTACACCTTC,CASSQSVTGGDGYTF
few,TRBV3-1,.,TRBJ2-7,TGTGCCAGCAGCCAAGATACAGTACCTGCCTACGAGCAGTACTTC,CASSQDTVPAYEQYF
.,TRBV5-6,.,TRBJ2-4,TGTGCCAGCAGCTCCGTAATCGGTGGGGAGCAGTACTTC,CASSSVIGGEQYF
few,TRBV3-1,.,TRBJ2-7,TGTGCCAGCAGCCAACCCCCAGGGACCTCCTACGAGCAGTACTTC,CASSQPPGTSYEQYF
.,TRBV12-3/TRBV12-4,.,TRBJ1-1,TGTGCCAGCAGTGATATTATTGGCGCCCAAGCTTTCTTT,CASSDIIGAQAFF
.,TRBV5-8,.,TRBJ1-5,TGTGCCAGCAGCCCTGGCCTCGGATGGGTTGGCAATCAGCCCCAGCATTTT,CASSPGLGWVGNQPQHF
.,TRBV20-1,.,TRBJ1-1,TGCAGTGCCCCAGACGGGACGCTGAACACTGAAGCTTTCTTT,CSAPDGTLNTEAFF
.,TRBV20-1,.,TRBJ1-6,TGCAGTGCACACAGGGCCCAAAATTCACCCCTCCACTTT,CSAHRAQNSPLHF
.,TRBV3-1,.,TRBJ2-5,TGTGCCAGCAGCACCCCCCAAGAGACCCAGTACTTC,CASSTPQETQYF
.,TRBV7-2,.,TRBJ2-4,TGTGCCAGCAGCCCAAAATGGGGCCGGGCGGGGGCCAAAAACATTCAGTACTTC,CASSPKWGRAGAKNIQYF
few,TRBV6-1,TRBD1,TRBJ1-1,TGTGCCAGCAGTGTGGAGGGGGCTGACACTGAAGCTTTCTTT,CASSVEGADTEAFF
.,TRBV2,.,TRBJ1-2,TGTGCCAGCAGCCCAATACTTGACTATGGCTACACCTTC,CASSPILDYGYTF
few,TRBV7-2,.,TRBJ2-7,TGTGCCAGCAGCTCTACTCGGGCCAACTACGAGCAGTACTTC,CASSSTRANYEQYF
many,TRBV7-6,.,TRBJ2-7,TGTGCCAGCAGCTCTGGACTACCTTACGAGCAGTACTTC,CASSSGLPYEQYF
.,TRBV20-1,.,TRBJ2-1,TGCAGTGCTAGTTACGGGACCTTCTCCTACAATGAGCAGTTCTTC,CSASYGTFSYNEQFF
.,TRBV11-2,TRBD2,TRBJ2-4,TGTGCCAGCAGCACCGGGACTAGCGGGCGTTATGAGCAGTACTTC,CASSTGTSGRYEQYF
.,TRBV20-1,.,TRBJ1-5,TGCAGTGCTAGAGTACACGGTGGCAATCAGCCCCAGCATTTT,CSARVHGGNQPQHF
few,TRBV5-1,.,TRBJ2-3,TGCGCCAGCAGCTTAGGGTGGAGAACCTCAGATACGCAGTATTTT,CASSLGWRTSDTQYF
.,TRBV13,TRBD1,TRBJ1-1,TGTGCCAGCAGCTTAGGCCACGGGACAGATGAAGCTTTCTTT,CASSLGHGTDEAFF
.,TRBV4-3,.,TRBJ2-7,TGCGCCAGCAGCCAAGAACCCGAGGTCACCTACGAGCAGTACTTC,CASSQEPEVTYEQYF
few,TRBV9,.,TRBJ2-3,TGTGCCAGCAGCGCAACAGGGGACTACCCAGATACGCAGTATTTT,CASSATGDYPDTQYF
.,TRBV20-1,.,TRBJ2-7,TGCAGTGCGGGACACGGGCGCTCCTACGAGCAGTACTTC,CSAGHGRSYEQYF
.,TRBV11-2,.,TRBJ1-2,TGTGCCAGCAGCTTAGGGGCCGCGAGTGGCTACACCTTC,CASSLGAASGYTF
many,TRBV29-1,.,TRBJ2-1,TGCAGCGTTGAAGTGCGGGGATCCTACAATGAGCAGTTCTTC,CSVEVRGSYNEQFF
.,TRBV6-2/TRBV6-3,TRBD1,TRBJ2-1,TGTGCCAGCAGCTATCCGGGACAGGGGTTCTCCTACAATGAGCAGTTCTTC,CASSYPGQGFSYNEQFF
.,TRBV6-1,.,TRBJ1-4,TGTGCCAGCAGTGAAGCATTGGGGGCAACTACTGAAAAACTGTTTTTT,CASSEALGATTEKLFF
few,TRBV7-2,.,TRBJ2-4,TGTGCCAGCAGCTTGGACAGGAGGGGGGACATTCAGTACTTC,CASSLDRRGDIQYF
.,TRBV7-9,.,TRBJ1-2,TGTGCCAGCAGCTCCCTGACAGCCCCTAACTATGGCTACACCTTC,CASSSLTAPNYGYTF
.,TRBV7-2,.,TRBJ1-3,TGTGCCAGTAAGAGGGGAGACACCATATATTTT,CASKRGDTIYF
few,TRBV20-1,.,TRBJ1-2,TGCAGTGCTAGAGGAGGGGGTAATGGCTACACCTTC,CSARGGGNGYTF
few,TRBV24-1,.,TRBJ1-2,TGTGCCACCAGTGGATACAGTAGTGGCTACACCTTC,CATSGYSSGYTF
few,TRBV11-3,.,TRBJ1-6,TGTGCCAGCAGCGGTCCATCGGGTAATTCACCCCTCCACTTT,CASSGPSGNSPLHF